Listed below are T cell receptor beta chains from one sample, sequenced in a study of monozygotic twins with inflammatory bowel disease. TCRdb processed the 5' RACE reads again and assigns one entry to each CDR3 protein, with no DNA. This table lists roughly 200,000 distinct CDR3 sequences. Source material: blood. The receptors stem from a human donor with ulcerative colitis or Crohn's disease, or a healthy co-twin of an affected twin (not recorded which). CDR3s include the opening cysteine and the closing phenylalanine or tryptophan. The order of the fields is V gene, J gene, CDR3 protein.

v_gene: TRBV5-4
j_gene: TRBJ2-5
CDR3aa: CASSLDRQAGETQYF

v_gene: TRBV10-3
j_gene: TRBJ1-1
CDR3aa: CAISGGGLTEAFF

v_gene: TRBV29-1
j_gene: TRBJ1-1
CDR3aa: CSVRADPGTEAFF

v_gene: TRBV27
j_gene: TRBJ2-3
CDR3aa: CASNPTTSGVTDTQYF

v_gene: TRBV6-2/TRBV6-3
j_gene: TRBJ2-2
CDR3aa: CVSKRDPVDTGELFF

v_gene: TRBV7-2
j_gene: TRBJ2-2
CDR3aa: CASSLGGARTGELFF

v_gene: TRBV5-1
j_gene: TRBJ2-5
CDR3aa: CASSSGWSQETQYF

v_gene: TRBV12-3/TRBV12-4
j_gene: TRBJ1-5
CDR3aa: CASSTAGGQPQHF

v_gene: TRBV27
j_gene: TRBJ1-2
CDR3aa: CASSPPGWSGTFGYTF

v_gene: TRBV28
j_gene: TRBJ2-4
CDR3aa: CASSIRGPAIIQYF

v_gene: TRBV20-1
j_gene: TRBJ2-5
CDR3aa: CSAPKGLAETQYF

v_gene: TRBV7-2
j_gene: TRBJ2-5
CDR3aa: CASSLAGSQETQYF

v_gene: TRBV5-6
j_gene: TRBJ2-1
CDR3aa: CASSWTGTALRGEQFF

v_gene: TRBV12-3/TRBV12-4
j_gene: TRBJ2-5
CDR3aa: CASSSGQVQETQYF

v_gene: TRBV6-5
j_gene: TRBJ1-2
CDR3aa: CASSDRNYGYTF

v_gene: TRBV15
j_gene: TRBJ2-7
CDR3aa: CATSRRTGAYEQYF

v_gene: TRBV6-1
j_gene: TRBJ2-3
CDR3aa: CASRRLAGGPRNTDTQYF

v_gene: TRBV5-1
j_gene: TRBJ1-1
CDR3aa: CASSLGGARPIEAFF

v_gene: TRBV19
j_gene: TRBJ2-1
CDR3aa: CASSIMDYNEQFF

v_gene: TRBV14
j_gene: TRBJ2-1
CDR3aa: CASSQEGGSSYNEQFF

v_gene: TRBV18
j_gene: TRBJ1-6
CDR3aa: CASSPTGTGNSPLHF

v_gene: TRBV10-3
j_gene: TRBJ2-1
CDR3aa: CAISESRSYNEQFF

v_gene: TRBV7-2
j_gene: TRBJ2-5
CDR3aa: CASSPGHLYQETQYF

v_gene: TRBV29-1
j_gene: TRBJ1-1
CDR3aa: CSAAIPGSGFAEAFF

v_gene: TRBV18
j_gene: TRBJ1-1
CDR3aa: CASSLVQLNTEAFF

v_gene: TRBV5-1
j_gene: TRBJ1-1
CDR3aa: CASSLLDGSQNTEAFF

v_gene: TRBV5-1
j_gene: TRBJ2-7
CDR3aa: CASSLEGKGVEEQYF

v_gene: TRBV12-3/TRBV12-4
j_gene: TRBJ2-1
CDR3aa: CASVDPYNEQFF

v_gene: TRBV6-1
j_gene: TRBJ1-1
CDR3aa: CASSAPTSAEAFF

v_gene: TRBV12-3/TRBV12-4
j_gene: TRBJ2-6
CDR3aa: CASRSTRSGANVLTF

v_gene: TRBV3-1
j_gene: TRBJ1-1
CDR3aa: CASSQDTMGATEAFF

v_gene: TRBV7-9
j_gene: TRBJ2-1
CDR3aa: CASSSPRVEQFF